The 7 T cell receptor beta chains given below trace back to one sample, sequenced in a study of T cells in Graves' hyperthyroidism and ophthalmopathy. TCR beta CDR3 sequences were amplified from RNA transcripts. The HTBI set primed first-round TCR CDR3 RT-PCR. Via MiXCR, TCRdb re-called the multiplex PCR reads, giving one row per CDR3 protein. This table has under 800,000 distinct CDR3 sequences, 12% to 15% appearing once. The material sequenced was blood. The receptors originated from a woman younger than 35 with Graves' hyperthyroidism.

V is TRBV15 and J is TRBJ2-6; D ambiguous. The CDR3 sequence is 15 residues long. V gave up 4 bases and J gave up 1 base, with 8 bases separating them. Germline CDR1 is LNHNV and CDR2 is YYDKDF (reference sequence). CDR3 nucleotide sequence: TGTGCCACCAGCAAAGGGCAGTCTGGGGCCAACGTCCTGACTTTC. Translated: CATSKGQSGANVLTF.

Ten or more counts support this clonotype. The rearrangement links TRBV18 to TRBJ2-3, with 9 bases matching TRBD2. Germline CDR1 and CDR2: KGHSH and LQKENI. The CDR3 contains 18 residues. The trim removed 0 bases at V and 1 base at J, leaving 8 bases unmatched. CDR3 nucleotides: TGTGCCAGCTCACCACCGAGTTCTAGCGGGATGGGCACAGATACGCAGTATTTT. It encodes CASSPPSSSGMGTDTQYF.

Ten or more counts support this clonotype. The CDR3 DNA follows: TGTGCCAGCAGCTTAGCGGAGGGCAGGGAAGAGACCCAGTACTTC. It yields the protein CASSLAEGREETQYF. This sequence joins TRBV7-8 and TRBJ2-5; the D gene is possibly TRBD2 (6 bases). Between the trimmed V and J ends, which lost 0 bases and 3 bases, there was a span of 11 bases. The CDR3 extends over 15 amino acids. CDR1 and CDR2 from the germline V gene are SGHVS and FQNEAQ.

At least ten counts were recorded for this clonotype. V and J are TRBV5-1 and TRBJ2-7; D unclear. V lost 2 bases, J lost 2 bases, and 8 bases lay in between. The CDR3 has 13 residues. From germline, CDR1 is SGHRS and CDR2 YFSETQ. The CDR3: CASSLGNTYEQYF. CDR3 in DNA: TGCGCCAGCAGCTTAGGGAATACCTACGAGCAGTACTTC.

The chain couples TRBV7-9 to TRBJ1-3; 7 bases map to TRBD1. J gave up 6 bases and V 5 bases, and 10 bases lay outside the gene matches. The CDR3 sequence is 15 residues long. Germline CDR1 is SEHNR and CDR2 is FQNEAQ (reference sequence). CDR3 nucleotide sequence: TGTGCCAGCAGCCGTCCCGGGACAGCTCCAAACACCATATATTTT. It encodes CASSRPGTAPNTIYF.

The chain has TRBV18 and TRBJ1-6, with TRBD1 matching 9 bases. Germline V gene sequence: CDR1 KGHSH, CDR2 LQKENI. V shed 6 bases, J shed 7 bases, and the junction held 7 bases outside the gene matches. CDR3 length: 15 amino acids. CDR3 sequence (DNA): TGTGCCAGCTCCCGGGACAGGGCGGCCAATTCACCCCTCCACTTT. Protein product: CASSRDRAANSPLHF.

The chain carries TRBV6-5 and TRBJ2-1; 7 bases fit TRBD2. The J segment lost 5 bases and the V segment lost 2 bases, leaving 6 bases of the junction unmatched. CDR1 is MNHEY and CDR2 is SVGAGI in the germline V gene. The CDR3 has 15 residues. The chain's CDR3 is CASSYGGTTHNEQFF. Here the CDR3 DNA reads TGTGCCAGCAGTTACGGGGGGACTACCCACAATGAGCAGTTCTTC.